A single sample gave rise to the 28 T cell receptor beta chains below, sequenced in a study of sequential checkpoint blockade in melanoma. Assay: immunoSEQ multiplex PCR; the TCRdb copy retains only in-frame clones and omits some. The table includes some 3,500 clones, 20% to 25% detected once. The treatment denotes: randomized to nivolumab then ipilimumab (arm A) or the reverse (arm B). The sample here was tumor tissue (inferred from file names), taken from a patient given nivolumab and ipilimumab in sequence. Receptor source: a human patient with melanoma. Some clones in this sample may be carry-over from other donors' samples.

This clone rates as large. The chain links TRBV9 to TRBJ2-7; 9 bases line up with TRBD2. The junction had 4 bases not matched to a gene; V was cut back by 0 bases and J by 6 bases. CDR1 is SGDLS, CDR2 YYNGEE, per germline. The CDR3 length is 14 residues. This CDR3 reads CASSVGGGAGEQYF. The CDR3 region has the DNA TGTGCCAGCAGCGTAGGCGGGGGGGCCGGCGAGCAGTACTTC.

V is TRBV5-1 and J is TRBJ2-1; D might be TRBD2 (6 bases). Trimming pared 4 bases from V and 5 bases from J, leaving 19 bases between. Germline CDR1 and CDR2: SGHRS and YFSETQ. The CDR3 is 16 residues long. For the CDR3, the DNA is TGCGCCAGCAGCCTGGGACTCGTCTCGACTCACAATGAGCAGTTCTTC. It translates to CASSLGLVSTHNEQFF.

This clone was seen more than once but under ten times. The rearrangement links TRBV15 to TRBJ1-4; D may be TRBD1 (5 bases). The germline gives CDR1 LNHNV, CDR2 YYDKDF (reference sequence). The CDR3 spans 16 residues. With 4 bases removed from V and 8 bases from J, the gap between germline ends came to 20 bases. The CDR3: CATSTHGTGSREKLFF. The CDR3 DNA reads TGTGCCACCAGCACCCATGGGACGGGGTCCAGGGAAAAACTGTTTTTT. Filled out from reference TRBV15 and TRBJ1-4, the complete variable domain reads DAMVIQNPRYQVTQFGKPVTLSCSQTLNHNVMYWYQQKSSQAPKLLFHYYDKDFNNEADTPDNFQSRRPNTSFCFLDIRSPGLGDTAMYLCATSTHGTGSREKLFFGSGTQLSVL.

By share, this clone ranks as medium-sized. This sequence joins TRBV11-3 and TRBJ2-7; 9 nucleotides line up with TRBD1. The V gene's germline CDR1 is SGHNT and CDR2 YENEEA. Trimming cost V 6 bases and J 2 bases; bases outside gene matches: 5. The CDR3 length is 14 residues. This CDR3 reads CASRSGTGPYEQYF. The CDR3 DNA sequence: TGTGCCAGCAGATCCGGGACAGGGCCCTACGAGCAGTACTTC.

The chain joins TRBV19 to TRBJ1-1, with 12 positions matching TRBD1. J lost 5 bases, V lost 3 bases, and 13 bases had no gene match. Germline CDR1 LNHDA, CDR2 SQIVND (reference sequence). This CDR3 contains 18 residues. The CDR3 loop is CASSIYAGTGGGGTEAFF. The DNA of the CDR3 is TGTGCCAGTAGTATCTACGCCGGGACAGGGGGCGGGGGGACTGAAGCTTTCTTT.

The V gene is TRBV19, the J gene TRBJ1-5; the match to TRBD1 covers 9 bases. Germline CDR1 and CDR2: LNHDA and SQIVND (reference sequence). Trimming at V came to 5 bases and at J to 7 bases, leaving 6 bases not matched to a gene. The CDR3 runs to 14 residues. The CDR3 region is CASSAGQGVQPQHF. DNA of the CDR3: TGTGCCAGTAGTGCGGGACAGGGTGTCCAGCCCCAGCATTTT.

The table lists this clone with a few counts. The chain employs TRBV11-3 and TRBJ2-2, with 9 bases identical to TRBD2. Germline values: CDR1 SGHNT, CDR2 YENEEA. The CDR3 is made up of 18 amino acids. J lost 1 base, V lost 5 bases, and 11 bases had no gene match. The CDR3 DNA follows: TGTGCCAGCAGCCCTTCCCTCCTAGCGGGGAGGAACACCGGGGAGCTGTTTTTT. Translated: CASSPSLLAGRNTGELFF.

The chain recombines TRBV19 with TRBJ2-5; perhaps TRBD1 as D (6 bases). In germline, CDR1 is LNHDA, CDR2 SQIVND (reference sequence). V lost 6 bases and J 0 bases, leaving 11 bases between the germline ends. The CDR3 consists of 14 residues. CDR3 bases: TGTGCCAGTAGCCAGGGGTCCCACCAAGAGACCCAGTACTTC. Its translation is CASSQGSHQETQYF.

The rearrangement uses TRBV14 and TRBJ2-1, with D perhaps assigned TRBD1 or TRBD2 (6 bases each). Per the germline V gene, CDR1 is SGHDN and CDR2 is FVKESK. The CDR3 covers 13 residues. V lost 6 bases and J lost 9, with 15 bases in between. CDR3 sequence (DNA): TGTGCCAGCAGTCAACTACAGGGAGGTGAGCAGTTCTTC. It translates to CASSQLQGGEQFF.

This clone was detected many times. The CDR3 spells CASSLDQVVSEQYF. CDR3 sequence (DNA): TGTGCCAGCAGCTTAGATCAGGTTGTAAGCGAGCAGTACTTC. This chain connects TRBV11-3 to TRBJ2-7; D gene unclear. Trimming left V 0 bases short and J 6 bases short, with 12 bases between. The CDR3 is made up of 14 amino acids. Per germline, CDR1 SGHNT and CDR2 YENEEA.

This clone was seen repeatedly, ten times or more. The chain recombines TRBV11-3 with TRBJ1-2; D remains unclear. V was cut by 5 bases and J by 3 bases, with 13 bases left in between. This CDR3 is 14 amino acids long. Germline assignment: CDR1 SGHNT and CDR2 YENEEA. CDR3 bases: TGTGCCAGCAGCCCAACAGATTCGGACTATGGCTACACCTTC. This translates into CASSPTDSDYGYTF. The entire variable domain, with the rest obtained from reference TRBV11-3 and TRBJ1-2, is as follows: EAGVVQSPRYKIIEKKQPVAFWCNPISGHNTLYWYLQNLGQGPELLIRYENEEAVDDSQLPKDRFSAERLKGVDSTLKIQPAELGDSAVYLCASSPTDSDYGYTFGSGTRLTVV.

This clone was observed at least ten times. The V and J genes are TRBV7-2 and TRBJ1-5, with TRBD1 matching over 7 bases. This CDR3 comprises 13 residues. With V trimmed by 5 bases and J by 6 bases, 4 bases remained unmatched. Germline V gene data show CDR1 as SGHTA and CDR2 as FQGNSA. The CDR3 sequence is CASSPGGSQPQHF. The DNA for the CDR3 is TGTGCCAGCAGCCCAGGGGGTAGTCAGCCCCAGCATTTT.

There are a few counts of this clone. The rearrangement links TRBV6-8 to TRBJ2-1; D possibly corresponds to TRBD2 (5 bases). The CDR3 consists of 13 residues. V was cut by 6 bases and J by 1 base, with 7 bases left in between. CDR1 MNHGY and CDR2 SAAAGT come from the germline V gene. CDR3 loop: CASSRGSYNEQFF. CDR3 coding DNA: TGTGCCAGCAGCCGAGGGTCCTACAATGAGCAGTTCTTC.

The J gene is TRBJ2-5, the V gene TRBV25-1; no firm D call. Per the germline V gene, CDR1 is MGHDK and CDR2 is SYGVNS. The CDR3 is 13 amino acids. V lost 1 base, J lost 4 bases, and 7 bases lay in between. This chain's CDR3 is CASSESPLETQYF. CDR3 nucleotide sequence: TGTGCCAGCAGTGAATCCCCGCTAGAGACCCAGTACTTC.

This sequence joins TRBV7-1 and TRBJ2-3; possible D gene TRBD1, 6 bases. TRBV7-1 is sorted into the ORF group, with uncertain function. V lost 5 bases and J 6 bases, leaving 12 bases between the germline ends. This CDR3 is 13 amino acids long. DNA for the CDR3: TGTGCCAGCAGCACAGGGCTAGATGATACGCAGTATTTT. Translated, it gives CASSTGLDDTQYF.

The table lists this clone with a few counts. The rearrangement uses TRBV11-3 and TRBJ2-3; tentative D call: TRBD1 (6 bases). V was pared by 0 bases and J by 3 bases, with 10 bases between. This CDR3 spans 15 amino acids. CDR1 SGHNT and CDR2 YENEEA come from the germline V gene. CDR3 in amino acids: CASSLEQGRTDTQYF. The CDR3 nucleotides read TGTGCCAGCAGCTTAGAACAGGGTAGGACAGATACGCAGTATTTT.

This clone qualifies as large (0.1 to 1%). This chain joins TRBV6-8 and TRBJ2-1; tentatively, D is TRBD1 (6 bases). V was pared by 2 bases and J by 8 bases, with 10 bases between. Germline-derived CDR1 and CDR2 are MNHGY and SAAAGT. The CDR3 totals 13 residues. The DNA of the CDR3 is TGTGCCAGCAGTTACGTAGCAGGGGATGAGCAGTTCTTC. As protein: CASSYVAGDEQFF.

The chain combines TRBV19 with TRBJ2-2, with D possibly being TRBD1 (6 bases). V was cut by 7 bases and J by 5 bases, with 20 bases left in between. Germline-derived CDR1 and CDR2 are LNHDA and SQIVND (reference sequence). This CDR3 contains 16 residues. The CDR3 coding sequence is TGTGCCAGTATGGCACAGAGCGCCCAGGGGACCGGGGAGCTGTTTTTT. This translates into CASMAQSAQGTGELFF.

Of note for this clone: It is likely a read error, because the conserved phenylalanine at the end of the CDR3 is missing. The DNA is left out, because the CDR3 cannot be placed on it with certainty; the CDR3 is given as TCRdb lists it. The chain joins TRBV14 to TRBJ1-2; TRBD1, the table's D call, was not compared with the DNA. Germline CDR1 reads SGHDN; CDR2 reads FVKESK. The CDR3 spans 13 residues, counting both ends. The CDR3 spells CASSPLTTKTTIE.

This clone was counted many times. The chain uses TRBV11-3 and TRBJ2-5; 12 bases match TRBD2. Germline V gene sequence: CDR1 SGHNT, CDR2 YENEEA. The CDR3 runs 18 residues. V trimming: 4 bases; J trimming: 1 base; junction bases outside the gene matches: 10. CDR3: CASSSGPSGGARQETQYF. CDR3 bases: TGTGCCAGCAGCTCTGGGCCTAGCGGGGGGGCGCGCCAAGAGACCCAGTACTTC.

This clone was observed many times. The chain is built from TRBV7-6 and TRBJ2-3; 12 positions match TRBD2. Losses at the gene ends were 2 bases for V and 5 bases for J; bases not matched to a gene: 11. This CDR3 spans 18 amino acids. Germline V gene lookup returns CDR1 SGHVS and CDR2 FNYEAQ. CDR3 sequence reads: CASSLTRSSGGALDTQYF. As DNA, the CDR3 is TGTGCCAGCAGCTTAACCCGATCTAGCGGGGGGGCTTTAGATACGCAGTATTTT.

This clone was observed at least ten times. The rearrangement links TRBV11-3 to TRBJ2-5; TRBD2 agrees at 10 bases. The CDR3 length is 14 residues. Germline assignment: CDR1 SGHNT and CDR2 YENEEA. Trimming at V came to 5 bases and at J to 3 bases, leaving 3 bases not matched to a gene. The CDR3 region is CASSPGLAEETQYF. DNA for the CDR3: TGTGCCAGCAGCCCCGGACTAGCGGAAGAGACCCAGTACTTC.

This clone was counted between two and nine times. The rearrangement links TRBV23-1 to TRBJ1-1; no clear D gene. TRBV23-1 qualifies as an ORF whose function is uncertain. The V gene lost 6 bases and the J gene lost 1 base, with 9 bases spanning the gap. The CDR3 totals 13 residues. The CDR3 loop reads CASSQDWNTEAFF. The CDR3 region has the DNA TGCGCCAGCAGCCAAGACTGGAACACTGAAGCTTTCTTT.

This clone was seen many times. The J gene is TRBJ2-1, the V gene TRBV7-2, with D possibly matching TRBD1 (6 bases). Trimming took 5 bases from V and 3 from J, leaving 8 bases between them. Germline values: CDR1 SGHTA, CDR2 FQGNSA. The CDR3 runs to 13 residues. CDR3 DNA sequence: TGTGCCAGCAGCCAGGGGAGCTACAATGAGCAGTTCTTC. Its translation: CASSQGSYNEQFF.

The gene calls are TRBV5-1 and TRBJ2-7; no firm D call. V lost 0 bases, J lost 5 bases, and 15 bases lay in between. The CDR3 is 15 amino acids. Germline V gives CDR1 SGHRS, CDR2 YFSETQ. The CDR3 loop is CASSLELGIGNEQYF. In nucleotides, the CDR3 is TGCGCCAGCAGCTTGGAGCTGGGGATCGGAAACGAGCAGTACTTC.

By sample fraction, this clone is medium-sized (0.01 to 0.1%). This chain links TRBV9 with TRBJ2-1; a possible D gene is TRBD1 (5 bases). V was pared by 4 bases and J by 3 bases, with 11 bases between. Germline V CDR1 and CDR2: SGDLS, YYNGEE. The CDR3 consists of 14 residues. The CDR3 protein is CASSPPDNYNEQFF. As DNA, the CDR3 is TGTGCCAGCAGCCCCCCGGACAACTACAATGAGCAGTTCTTC.

The gene calls are TRBV6-8 and TRBJ2-6, with unresolved D. The CDR3 loop spans 14 amino acids. V was cut by 5 bases and J by 2 bases, with 7 bases left in between. Germline V CDR1 and CDR2: MNHGY, SAAAGT. The CDR3 is CASSPWAGANVLTF. The CDR3 DNA reads TGTGCCAGCAGTCCTTGGGCTGGGGCCAACGTCCTGACTTTC.

There are a few counts of this clone. The V call is TRBV6-8, the J call TRBJ1-6; D may be TRBD1 (5 bases). Germline-derived CDR1 and CDR2 are MNHGY and SAAAGT. The CDR3 runs to 14 residues. Trimming pared 4 bases from V and 9 bases from J, leaving 13 bases between. CDR3 nucleotide sequence: TGTGCCAGCAGTTCAGGACGGAGGGGTTCACCCCTCCACTTT. Protein product: CASSSGRRGSPLHF.